This is a list of T cell receptor beta chains from one sample in a study of shared clonotypes between healthy human individuals. Clones were read by immunoSEQ multiplex PCR, and TCRdb kept only the in-frame ones, dropping some. The data contain approximately 350,000 clones, 74% of them singletons. Specimen: memory CD4+ T cells sorted from blood. These receptors were collected from a man younger than 40 in good health. Both conserved end residues are trimmed from each CDR3. The D gene is left open where the match is weak.

D	V	CDR3
.	TRBV10-3	AIKGEVMNTEAF
TRBD2	TRBV5-1	ASSLLAGGPETQY
.	TRBV6-1	ASGDRSSGNTIY
.	TRBV5-4	ASSPVGLALNEQF
.	TRBV4-1	ASSSVAGAGGEQY
TRBD1	TRBV18	ASSPPSRGQPYNEQF
TRBD2	TRBV7-6	ASSLGSGTSTDTQY
.	TRBV5-4	ASSLDEAGELF
.	TRBV6-6	ASRTSHGEQF
TRBD1	TRBV2	ASSLGQVPDTQY
.	TRBV28	ASSFRVSVYGYT
TRBD2	TRBV28	ASSPSVAGVHGELF
.	TRBV19	ASSSTGGSGANVLT
.	TRBV12-1	ASSFDRSNQPQH
.	TRBV7-3	ASSLASSYNEQF
.	TRBV18	ASSPDNQPQH
TRBD1	TRBV19	ASSILGQANQPQH
.	TRBV5-4	ASSLKGWNTGELF
.	TRBV27	ASSSAGRYNEQF
.	TRBV7-3	ASSGGRADTQY
TRBD2	TRBV19	ASSMSGGAYEQY
.	TRBV7-9	ASSADRGSSGYT
.	TRBV18	ASSLTADSTYEQY
.	TRBV18	ASSPGLGDEQF
TRBD1	TRBV27	ASSRTGSYEQY
TRBD2	TRBV5-4	ASSTSGRNNEQF
.	TRBV18	ASSSTRSNTEAF
.	TRBV29-1	SVRDPGTDSSYEQY
TRBD1	TRBV6-1	ASSARGSSISNQPQH
TRBD1	TRBV5-3	ARSDGTAEKLF
.	TRBV30	AWSVAGDQPQH
.	TRBV5-1	ASSLQGFAIETQY
.	TRBV30	AWSGSGPNTGELF
.	TRBV7-2	ASSSSLGPNEQF
TRBD2	TRBV11-2	ASSLQGTSTLNEQF
TRBD2	TRBV7-9	ASSAHSGKRVNEQF
.	TRBV7-8	ASSPNYRTAEQF
TRBD1	TRBV5-4	ASSFGTGGTEAF
TRBD2	TRBV6-1	ASSPGGTSGTQY
.	TRBV29-1	SSIDIRQGHNEKLF
.	TRBV10-2	ASSDTRGGGPGANVLT
.	TRBV13	ASSIRYTTDPSNYGYT
TRBD1	TRBV9	ASSTDRGETQY